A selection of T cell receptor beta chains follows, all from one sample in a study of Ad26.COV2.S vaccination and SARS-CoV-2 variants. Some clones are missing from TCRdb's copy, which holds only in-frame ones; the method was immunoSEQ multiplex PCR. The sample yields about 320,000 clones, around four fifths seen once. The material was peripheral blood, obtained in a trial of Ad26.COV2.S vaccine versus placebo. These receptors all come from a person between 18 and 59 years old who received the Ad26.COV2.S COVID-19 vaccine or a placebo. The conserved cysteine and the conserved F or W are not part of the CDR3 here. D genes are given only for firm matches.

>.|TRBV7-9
ASRDRDPIGEQF
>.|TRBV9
ASSVGAYNSPLH
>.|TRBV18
ASSPGGSSTEAF
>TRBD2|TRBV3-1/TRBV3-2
ASSHGGGNEQY
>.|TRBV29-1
SVESGYETQY
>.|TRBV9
ASSARTANNSPLH
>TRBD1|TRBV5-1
ASSQGQGAVGYT
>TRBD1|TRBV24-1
ATSENRGDLNTEAF
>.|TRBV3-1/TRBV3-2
ASSQGNQDGNYGYT
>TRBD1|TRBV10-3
AISETQGADTEAF
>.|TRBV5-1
ASSRGSGANYEQY
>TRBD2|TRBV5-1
ASSGYSGGEYNEQF
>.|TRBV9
ASSVFAGQIYGYT
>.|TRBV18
ASSPPLRSRELF
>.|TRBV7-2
ASSLDFAGAPYEQY
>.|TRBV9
ASSVEGQPGGTIY
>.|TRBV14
ASSQELWGEYEQY
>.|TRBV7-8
ASSLGEKETQY
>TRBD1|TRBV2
ASRVVTGQPYEQY
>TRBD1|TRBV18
ASSPTAQGVVGGYT
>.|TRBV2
ASSERRIYEQY
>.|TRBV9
ASSVGGVGGHTEAF
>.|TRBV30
AWRERTASMNTEAF
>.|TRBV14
ASSQVRGSYEQY
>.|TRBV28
ASSLLGMGGYNEQF
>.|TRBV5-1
ASSFTPPGTGIFNTGELF
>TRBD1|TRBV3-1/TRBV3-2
ASSQVATGRLGAF
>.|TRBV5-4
ASSLRGAGGNQPQH
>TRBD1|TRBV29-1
SVAGGNEQF
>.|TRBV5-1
ASSFGGVDSPLH
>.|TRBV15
ATSLWQANGELF
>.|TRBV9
ASSGGAQPQRGTEAF
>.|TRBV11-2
ASSPLGAADTQY
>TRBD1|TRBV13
ASSSQTGGRRNTIY
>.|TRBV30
AWSRIQNTGELF
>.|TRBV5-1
ASSLRPTSNQPQH
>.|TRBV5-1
ASSPRQAHEQY
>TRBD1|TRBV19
ASSRSTGWGETQY
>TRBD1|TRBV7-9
ASSSHWGHRDSRNQPQH
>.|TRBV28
ASSPLTGLN
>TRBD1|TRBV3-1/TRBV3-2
ASSEIQGARNSPLH
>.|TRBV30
AWSVLYGYT
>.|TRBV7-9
ASSTVLVGYT
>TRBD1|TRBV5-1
ASTDTQGAGEQY
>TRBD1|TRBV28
ASSLQGAGYNEQF
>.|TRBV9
ASSVGGASNEKLF
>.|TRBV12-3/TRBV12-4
ASSPWLAGYT
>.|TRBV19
ASSIKTRNTEAF
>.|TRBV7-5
VRSLASQDIDSYEQY
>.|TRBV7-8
ASSPTPPGHTPSG
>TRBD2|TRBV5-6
ASSLLASGGYTQY
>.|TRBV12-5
ASGFSRGPTYEQY
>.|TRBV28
ASSPRSVEAF